These T cell receptor beta chains were read from a single sample in a study of cytomegalovirus exposure and HLA in healthy donors. TCRdb's copy holds only in-frame clones and misses some; the assay was immunoSEQ multiplex PCR. The sample yields around 170,000 clones, 80% seen once. What was sequenced was PBMCs. The origin of the receptors is a woman in her twenties or thirties in good health and CMV-seronegative. The CDR3 runs from the conserved cysteine through the conserved F or W. The order of the fields is V gene, D gene, clone size, CDR3 length, J gene, CDR3 DNA, CDR3 protein. D genes are given only for firm matches. Size is stated for part of the rows, as once, few or many counts, or as a class when the clone is expanded.

V gene: TRBV7-9; D gene: TRBD1; clone size: -; CDR3 length: 14; J gene: TRBJ2-7; CDR3 DNA: TGTGCCAGCAGCCGGACAGGATACACCTACGAGCAGTACTTC; CDR3 protein: CASSRTGYTYEQYF
V gene: TRBV30; D gene: -; clone size: once; CDR3 length: 11; J gene: TRBJ1-3; CDR3 DNA: TGTGCCTGCTACTCTGGAAACACCATATATTTT; CDR3 protein: CACYSGNTIYF
V gene: TRBV4-1; D gene: TRBD2; clone size: -; CDR3 length: 16; J gene: TRBJ2-7; CDR3 DNA: TGCGCCAGCAGCCAAGGTAGCGGGGGAACGGCCTACGAGCAGTACTTC; CDR3 protein: CASSQGSGGTAYEQYF
V gene: TRBV20-1; D gene: TRBD1; clone size: -; CDR3 length: 11; J gene: TRBJ1-2; CDR3 DNA: TGCAGTGCTCTTTACAGGGGTGGCTACACCTTC; CDR3 protein: CSALYRGGYTF
V gene: TRBV5-4; D gene: TRBD1; clone size: -; CDR3 length: 13; J gene: TRBJ2-1; CDR3 DNA: TGTGCCAGCAGCTTGGAAGGGGGCGGTGAGCAGTTCTTC; CDR3 protein: CASSLEGGGEQFF
V gene: TRBV29-1; D gene: TRBD1; clone size: -; CDR3 length: 12; J gene: TRBJ2-7; CDR3 DNA: TGCAGCGTCATCAGGGGGCGGGACGAGCAGTACTTC; CDR3 protein: CSVIRGRDEQYF
V gene: TRBV5-1; D gene: TRBD2; clone size: -; CDR3 length: 15; J gene: TRBJ2-5; CDR3 DNA: TGCGCCAGCAGCCGGAACGGGGGGGCTTATGAGACCCAGTACTTC; CDR3 protein: CASSRNGGAYETQYF
V gene: TRBV5-1; D gene: TRBD1; clone size: -; CDR3 length: 14; J gene: TRBJ2-7; CDR3 DNA: TGCGCCAGCAGCTCCCGGACAGGGGGCTACGAGCAGTACTTC; CDR3 protein: CASSSRTGGYEQYF
V gene: TRBV29-1; D gene: -; clone size: -; CDR3 length: 18; J gene: TRBJ1-4; CDR3 DNA: TGCAGCGTTGGAAACGGACGGGGTGAATGGGAAGGAATGGAAAAACTGTTTTTT; CDR3 protein: CSVGNGRGEWEGMEKLFF
V gene: TRBV18; D gene: -; clone size: -; CDR3 length: 14; J gene: TRBJ2-3; CDR3 DNA: TGTGCCAGCTCACCACGGCCCAACACAGATACGCAGTATTTT; CDR3 protein: CASSPRPNTDTQYF
V gene: TRBV7-8; D gene: -; clone size: -; CDR3 length: 15; J gene: TRBJ2-4; CDR3 DNA: TGTGCCAGCAGCCCAGTATCCCTAGCCAAAAACATTCAGTACTTC; CDR3 protein: CASSPVSLAKNIQYF
V gene: TRBV6-6; D gene: TRBD1; clone size: -; CDR3 length: 13; J gene: TRBJ2-7; CDR3 DNA: TGTGCCAGCAGTTACGGGACAGGATACGAGCAGTACTTC; CDR3 protein: CASSYGTGYEQYF
V gene: TRBV4-2; D gene: TRBD1; clone size: -; CDR3 length: 16; J gene: TRBJ2-3; CDR3 DNA: TGTGCCAGCAGCCAAGAAGTCGACAGGGGCACAGATACGCAGTATTTT; CDR3 protein: CASSQEVDRGTDTQYF
V gene: TRBV6-5; D gene: -; clone size: -; CDR3 length: 15; J gene: TRBJ2-2; CDR3 DNA: TGTGCCAGCAGTTATGGCGACTTGTACACCGGGGAGCTGTTTTTT; CDR3 protein: CASSYGDLYTGELFF
V gene: TRBV5-1; D gene: TRBD2; clone size: -; CDR3 length: 15; J gene: TRBJ2-1; CDR3 DNA: TGCGCCAGCAGCTTGGGAGCGGGGGGCTACAATGAGCAGTTCTTC; CDR3 protein: CASSLGAGGYNEQFF
V gene: TRBV19; D gene: -; clone size: -; CDR3 length: 15; J gene: TRBJ2-7; CDR3 DNA: TGTGCCAGTAGCCCGGGGATGCCGGCGTCCTACGAGCAGTACTTC; CDR3 protein: CASSPGMPASYEQYF
V gene: TRBV5-4; D gene: -; clone size: -; CDR3 length: 13; J gene: TRBJ2-7; CDR3 DNA: TGTGCCAGCAGCTTGGGAGAGGGTTACGAGCAGTACTTC; CDR3 protein: CASSLGEGYEQYF
V gene: TRBV18; D gene: -; clone size: -; CDR3 length: 14; J gene: TRBJ2-3; CDR3 DNA: TGTGCCAGCTCACTTCAGGGGTTCACAGATACGCAGTATTTT; CDR3 protein: CASSLQGFTDTQYF
V gene: TRBV6-1; D gene: -; clone size: -; CDR3 length: 15; J gene: TRBJ2-2; CDR3 DNA: TGTGCCAGCAGTGAAGGCAGGGCTTCCACCGGGGAGCTGTTTTTT; CDR3 protein: CASSEGRASTGELFF
V gene: TRBV30; D gene: TRBD1; clone size: once; CDR3 length: 15; J gene: TRBJ1-5; CDR3 DNA: TGTGCCTGGTCCCTGGGACAGGGGTTCAATCAGCCCCAGCATTTT; CDR3 protein: CAWSLGQGFNQPQHF
V gene: TRBV4-3; D gene: -; clone size: once; CDR3 length: 14; J gene: TRBJ2-1; CDR3 DNA: TGCGCCAGCAGCCAAGTTGGACAATCGAATGAGCAGTTCTTC; CDR3 protein: CASSQVGQSNEQFF
V gene: TRBV7-2; D gene: TRBD2; clone size: -; CDR3 length: 15; J gene: TRBJ2-7; CDR3 DNA: TGTGCCAGCAGCTTAGCGGCGGGCGCGGGGGGGGAGCAGTACTTC; CDR3 protein: CASSLAAGAGGEQYF
V gene: TRBV6-6; D gene: -; clone size: -; CDR3 length: 13; J gene: TRBJ1-1; CDR3 DNA: TGTGCCAGCAGTTATCCCGGGAACACTGAAGCTTTCTTT; CDR3 protein: CASSYPGNTEAFF
V gene: TRBV7-9; D gene: TRBD1; clone size: -; CDR3 length: 14; J gene: TRBJ1-2; CDR3 DNA: TGTGCCAGCAGCTTAGGGACAGGGTTGTATGGCTACACCTTC; CDR3 protein: CASSLGTGLYGYTF
V gene: TRBV4-2; D gene: -; clone size: -; CDR3 length: 17; J gene: TRBJ2-5; CDR3 DNA: TGTGCCAGCAGCCAAGTAGGGCAGCCCGGCGGGGAAGAGACCCAGTACTTC; CDR3 protein: CASSQVGQPGGEETQYF
V gene: TRBV15; D gene: TRBD1; clone size: -; CDR3 length: 13; J gene: TRBJ1-2; CDR3 DNA: TGTGCCACCAGCAGAGGGGACAGATCTGGCTACACCTTC; CDR3 protein: CATSRGDRSGYTF
V gene: TRBV18; D gene: -; clone size: -; CDR3 length: 15; J gene: TRBJ2-3; CDR3 DNA: TGTGCCAGCTCAACCCGAAAAGAGGGCACAGATACGCAGTATTTT; CDR3 protein: CASSTRKEGTDTQYF
V gene: TRBV7-3; D gene: TRBD1; clone size: -; CDR3 length: 14; J gene: TRBJ1-1; CDR3 DNA: TGTGCCAGCAGACGCGACAGGGGCATCGGGGAAGCTTTCTTT; CDR3 protein: CASRRDRGIGEAFF
V gene: TRBV7-9; D gene: TRBD1; clone size: -; CDR3 length: 15; J gene: TRBJ1-4; CDR3 DNA: TGTGCCAGCAGCTACGACCGGGACAGTAATGAAAAGTTGTTTTTT; CDR3 protein: CASSYDRDSNEKLFF
V gene: TRBV5-6; D gene: TRBD1; clone size: -; CDR3 length: 15; J gene: TRBJ2-5; CDR3 DNA: TGTGCCAGCAGCTTGACCGGGACAGGGCGAGAGACCCAGTACTTC; CDR3 protein: CASSLTGTGRETQYF
V gene: TRBV11-2; D gene: -; clone size: -; CDR3 length: 15; J gene: TRBJ1-1; CDR3 DNA: TGTGCCAGCAGCGGCAGGAGCGGATGGAGCACTGAAGCTTTCTTT; CDR3 protein: CASSGRSGWSTEAFF
V gene: TRBV10-1; D gene: -; clone size: -; CDR3 length: 14; J gene: TRBJ1-1; CDR3 DNA: TGCGCCAGCAGTCCGGACGGACTCAGCACTGAAGCTTTCTTT; CDR3 protein: CASSPDGLSTEAFF
V gene: TRBV27; D gene: TRBD1; clone size: -; CDR3 length: 16; J gene: TRBJ1-5; CDR3 DNA: TGTGCCAGCAGAGATACAGGGGCCGCTGGATATCAGCCCCAGCATTTT; CDR3 protein: CASRDTGAAGYQPQHF
V gene: TRBV9; D gene: TRBD2; clone size: -; CDR3 length: 15; J gene: TRBJ2-1; CDR3 DNA: TGTGCCAGCAGCCCCGGACTAGTCTCGAGCAATGAGCAGTTCTTC; CDR3 protein: CASSPGLVSSNEQFF
V gene: TRBV7-2; D gene: -; clone size: few; CDR3 length: 13; J gene: TRBJ2-7; CDR3 DNA: TGTGCCAGCAGCTTAGTCGGGGTCCACGAGCAGTACTTC; CDR3 protein: CASSLVGVHEQYF
V gene: TRBV7-9; D gene: -; clone size: -; CDR3 length: 16; J gene: TRBJ2-5; CDR3 DNA: TGTGCCAGCAGCTTAGCCCGACGACTAGTTCCAGAGACCCAGTACTTC; CDR3 protein: CASSLARRLVPETQYF
V gene: TRBV4-3; D gene: -; clone size: -; CDR3 length: 12; J gene: TRBJ2-7; CDR3 DNA: TGCGCCAGCAGCCAAGTTGGGGGGGAGCAGTACTTC; CDR3 protein: CASSQVGGEQYF
V gene: TRBV7-9; D gene: TRBD1; clone size: -; CDR3 length: 15; J gene: TRBJ1-1; CDR3 DNA: TGTGCCAGCAGCTTGGGACAGGGGGCTAACACTGAAGCTTTCTTT; CDR3 protein: CASSLGQGANTEAFF
V gene: TRBV2; D gene: -; clone size: -; CDR3 length: 15; J gene: TRBJ2-2; CDR3 DNA: TGTGCCAGCTGTAGTGGCAGGGGCAACACCGGGGAGCTGTTTTTT; CDR3 protein: CASCSGRGNTGELFF
V gene: TRBV5-1; D gene: -; clone size: -; CDR3 length: 15; J gene: TRBJ2-1; CDR3 DNA: TGCGCCAGCACCGGTAGCGGTAGCTCCTACAATGAGCAGTTCTTC; CDR3 protein: CASTGSGSSYNEQFF
V gene: TRBV19; D gene: TRBD1; clone size: -; CDR3 length: 15; J gene: TRBJ2-4; CDR3 DNA: TGTGCCAGTAGTACCCGGGGACAGGGCCTTAACATTCAGTACTTC; CDR3 protein: CASSTRGQGLNIQYF
V gene: TRBV2; D gene: -; clone size: -; CDR3 length: 18; J gene: TRBJ1-2; CDR3 DNA: TGTGCCAGCAGCCCTACAGGGTTTTGGGGCACCTTACTTAATGGCTACACCTTC; CDR3 protein: CASSPTGFWGTLLNGYTF
V gene: TRBV15; D gene: TRBD1; clone size: -; CDR3 length: 15; J gene: TRBJ1-2; CDR3 DNA: TGTGCCACCAGCAGAGGGACAGGGAGAGCCTATGGCTACACCTTC; CDR3 protein: CATSRGTGRAYGYTF
V gene: TRBV2; D gene: TRBD1; clone size: once; CDR3 length: 15; J gene: TRBJ1-2; CDR3 DNA: TGTGCCAGCAGTGACAGGGGGCCCCTGCAATATGGCTACACCTTC; CDR3 protein: CASSDRGPLQYGYTF
V gene: TRBV5-1; D gene: -; clone size: -; CDR3 length: 13; J gene: TRBJ1-5; CDR3 DNA: TGCGCCAGCAGCTTGGATATCGGTCAGCCCCAGCATTTT; CDR3 protein: CASSLDIGQPQHF
V gene: TRBV7-2; D gene: -; clone size: -; CDR3 length: 14; J gene: TRBJ2-7; CDR3 DNA: TGTGCCAGCAGCTTATCTGGGAGCTCCTACGAGCAGTACTTC; CDR3 protein: CASSLSGSSYEQYF
V gene: TRBV4-1; D gene: -; clone size: once; CDR3 length: 15; J gene: TRBJ1-6; CDR3 DNA: TGCGCCAGCAGCCGAGAAGGGGTTGCGAGTTCACCCCTCCACTTT; CDR3 protein: CASSREGVASSPLHF
V gene: TRBV5-1; D gene: TRBD1; clone size: once; CDR3 length: 14; J gene: TRBJ1-6; CDR3 DNA: TGCGCCAGCAGCCCCGGACAGGGCGATTCACCCCTCCACTTT; CDR3 protein: CASSPGQGDSPLHF
V gene: TRBV5-1; D gene: TRBD2; clone size: once; CDR3 length: 16; J gene: TRBJ2-5; CDR3 DNA: TGCGCCAGCAGCTTGAACTCTCGGGGGGGCGGAGAGACCCAGTACTTC; CDR3 protein: CASSLNSRGGGETQYF
V gene: TRBV5-1; D gene: TRBD2; clone size: -; CDR3 length: 19; J gene: TRBJ2-6; CDR3 DNA: TGCGCCAGCAGCTCACATATAGCGGGGGTTATCTCTGGGGCCAACGTCCTGACTTTC; CDR3 protein: CASSSHIAGVISGANVLTF
V gene: TRBV18; D gene: -; clone size: -; CDR3 length: 14; J gene: TRBJ2-3; CDR3 DNA: TGTGCCAGCTCACCAGGGACAAGCACAGATACGCAGTATTTT; CDR3 protein: CASSPGTSTDTQYF
V gene: TRBV6-6; D gene: TRBD1; clone size: -; CDR3 length: 14; J gene: TRBJ2-3; CDR3 DNA: TGTGCCAGCAGAGATACAGGGGCAGCAGATACGCAGTATTTT; CDR3 protein: CASRDTGAADTQYF
V gene: TRBV7-2; D gene: TRBD2; clone size: -; CDR3 length: 17; J gene: TRBJ2-1; CDR3 DNA: TGTGCCAGCAGCTTAACACGACGGACTAGCGGGGGGAATGAGCAGTTCTTC; CDR3 protein: CASSLTRRTSGGNEQFF
V gene: TRBV5-1; D gene: -; clone size: few; CDR3 length: 17; J gene: TRBJ2-3; CDR3 DNA: TGCGCCAGCAGCTTCGGCCTCCAGACACGTAGCACAGATACGCAGTATTTT; CDR3 protein: CASSFGLQTRSTDTQYF
V gene: TRBV5-1; D gene: -; clone size: -; CDR3 length: 15; J gene: TRBJ2-3; CDR3 DNA: TGCGCCAGCAGCTTCGAACAGCCGGACACAGATACGCAGTATTTT; CDR3 protein: CASSFEQPDTDTQYF
V gene: TRBV5-6; D gene: TRBD1; clone size: -; CDR3 length: 17; J gene: TRBJ2-1; CDR3 DNA: TGTGCCAGCAGCACCTGGACAGGGGCAAGCTCCTACAATGAGCAGTTCTTC; CDR3 protein: CASSTWTGASSYNEQFF
V gene: TRBV18; D gene: -; clone size: -; CDR3 length: 15; J gene: TRBJ1-1; CDR3 DNA: TGTGCCAGCTCACCGGACACTAAGGCGAACACTGAAGCTTTCTTT; CDR3 protein: CASSPDTKANTEAFF
V gene: TRBV2; D gene: -; clone size: -; CDR3 length: 15; J gene: TRBJ1-1; CDR3 DNA: TGTGCCAGCAGTGAAGCGCGGGGGGCGGCCACTGAAGCTTTCTTT; CDR3 protein: CASSEARGAATEAFF
V gene: TRBV7-2; D gene: TRBD1; clone size: -; CDR3 length: 15; J gene: TRBJ2-2; CDR3 DNA: TGTGCCAGCAGCCGTGGGACAGGGAACACCGGGGAGCTGTTTTTT; CDR3 protein: CASSRGTGNTGELFF
V gene: TRBV7-2; D gene: -; clone size: few; CDR3 length: 14; J gene: TRBJ1-1; CDR3 DNA: TGTGCCAGCAGCTTACAGGCACCGAACACTGAAGCTTTCTTT; CDR3 protein: CASSLQAPNTEAFF